A single sample gave rise to the 6 T cell receptor beta chains below, sequenced in a study of cytomegalovirus exposure and HLA in healthy donors. Method: immunoSEQ multiplex PCR; TCRdb's copy keeps in-frame clones and lacks some. The data contain some 170,000 clones, about 90% of them singletons. The sequenced sample consisted of PBMCs. The receptor set was obtained from a woman aged 18-29 years in good health and CMV-seropositive.

The J gene is TRBJ2-1, the V gene TRBV28; D perhaps matches TRBD2 (5 bases). The CDR3 extends over 16 amino acids. V was cut by 4 bases and J by 0 bases, with 13 bases left in between. Germline V gene sequence: CDR1 MDHEN, CDR2 SYDVKM. CDR3 loop: CASSSGGLSSYNEQFF. The DNA for the CDR3 is TGTGCCAGCAGTTCGGGCGGGTTAAGCTCCTACAATGAGCAGTTCTTC. Full variable domain (rest looked up from reference TRBV28 and TRBJ2-1): DVKVTQSSRYLVKRTGEKVFLECVQDMDHENMFWYRQDPGLGLRLIYFSYDVKMKEKGDIPEGYSVSREKKERFSLILESASTNQTSMYLCASSSGGLSSYNEQFFGPGTRLTVL.

The V call is TRBV6-6, the J call TRBJ2-5, with 12 bases lining up with TRBD1. This CDR3 comprises 16 residues. Germline V gene data show CDR1 as MNHNY and CDR2 as SVGAGI (reference sequence). V lost 6 bases to trimming and J lost 3 bases; unmatched junction nucleotides: 8. The CDR3 sequence is CASRGEGTGGEETQYF. CDR3 bases: TGTGCCAGCAGAGGAGAGGGGACAGGGGGCGAAGAGACCCAGTACTTC.

The V and J genes are TRBV4-2 and TRBJ2-3, with 9 bases fitting TRBD2. J lost 3 bases, V lost 4 bases, and 8 bases had no gene match. This CDR3 is built from 16 residues. Germline assignment: CDR1 LGHNA and CDR2 YNFKEQ. The CDR3 nucleotides read TGTGCCAGCAGCCGAGCGACTAGCGGTTTAACAGATACGCAGTATTTT. Residues: CASSRATSGLTDTQYF.

This clone appeared once. The chain joins TRBV2 to TRBJ2-1; tentative D call: TRBD1 (5 bases). V lost 2 bases, J lost 10 bases, and 12 bases lay in between. CDR3 length equals 13 residues. Looked up from germline, CDR1 is SNHLY and CDR2 is FYNNEI. The CDR3 DNA sequence: TGTGCCAGCAGTGAAATTGAGGCAGGGGAGCAGTTCTTC. Translated: CASSEIEAGEQFF. The full variable domain, rest sourced from reference TRBV2 and TRBJ2-1, is EPEVTQTPSHQVTQMGQEVILRCVPISNHLYFYWYRQILGQKVEFLVSFYNNEISEKSEIFDDQFSVERPDGSNFTLKIRSTKLEDSAMYFCASSEIEAGEQFFGPGTRLTVL.

The J gene is TRBJ2-7, the V gene TRBV7-3, with a tentative D call TRBD2 (6 bases). V was pared by 2 bases and J by 0 bases, with 11 bases between. The length of the CDR3 is 15 residues. Per germline, CDR1 SGHTA and CDR2 FQGTGA. The CDR3 loop is CASSLGGSSSYEQYF. Here the CDR3 DNA reads TGTGCCAGCAGCTTAGGAGGGTCAAGCTCCTACGAGCAGTACTTC.

V is TRBV27 and J is TRBJ2-1; maybe TRBD2 (6 bases). Trimming stripped 8 bases from V and 8 bases from J, with 28 bases between. Germline CDR1 and CDR2: MNHEY and SMNVEV (reference sequence). This CDR3 is 17 amino acids long. The CDR3 DNA follows: TGTGCCAGCGGGAAAAGCCTCCGGGAGACCCGCGGGGATGAGCAGTTCTTC. As protein: CASGKSLRETRGDEQFF.